This TCR beta chain comes out of a study of blood T cell repertoires in COVID-19. Study information: Sample material is recorded as cDNA or gDNA derived from T cells, B-cell-depleted T cells, or PBMCs.

V was clipped by 5 bases and J by 0 bases; unmatched bases: 5. CDR1 and CDR2 from the germline V gene are KGHSH and LQKENI. This CDR3 is built from 15 residues. Original handling: For nucleated cells, counts were estimated from reference gene primer amplification. Profiled with immunoSEQ multiplex PCR; TCRdb holds only in-frame clones, not every one. From that table come the V and J calls and clone size; the DNA was used to work out D and trimming. The table includes approximately 45,000 clones, 90% detected once. This sequence originates from a man between 65 and 85 years old with acute or convalescent COVID-19. This chain joins TRBV18 and TRBJ1-2, with TRBD1 matching over 8 bases. Specimen: peripheral blood. The DNA for the CDR3 is TGTGCCAGCTCATCGACAGGGGAAGCTAACTATGGCTACACCTTC. Translation gives CASSSTGEANYGYTF.